The 23 T cell receptor beta chains listed next were all sequenced from one sample in a study of graft-versus-host responses after intestinal transplantation (dated by TCRdb to about 2021). Libraries came from the immunoSEQ multiplex PCR assay. TCRdb retrieved this table from immuneACCESS and kept in-frame rearrangements only. Not all clones are present; in checked studies, unresolved V genes account for under half, and no reason is known for the remainder. The sample table holds fewer than 45,000 clones, of which over 75% were seen once. The ten largest clones add up to approximately 4.4% of the sample. The specimen was PBMCs, collected 524 days after transplant. Source of these receptors: a human patient who received an intestinal transplant, so some T cells may come from the graft donor.

The chain uses TRBV14 and TRBJ1-2, with D possibly being TRBD1 (5 bases). The V end was cut by 5 bases, the J end by 5 bases, with 9 bases between. The CDR3 consists of 12 residues. CDR1 is SGHDN, CDR2 FVKESK, per germline. CDR3 sequence (DNA): TGTGCCAGCAGCGACAGCTTGTATGGCTACACCTTC. It yields the protein CASSDSLYGYTF.

The gene calls are TRBV4-2 and TRBJ1-1; D call uncertain. This CDR3 has 14 amino acids. CDR1 is LGHNA and CDR2 is YNFKEQ in the germline V gene. V lost 1 base and J 5 bases, leaving 11 bases between the germline ends. CDR3: CASSQVQSRTEAFF. CDR3 nucleotides: TGTGCCAGCAGCCAAGTGCAAAGTAGGACTGAAGCTTTCTTT.

Worth noting for this clone: In the same sample, other DNA sequences code for this CDR3. V usage is TRBV5-1 and J usage is TRBJ2-5; maybe TRBD2 (6 bases). The length of the CDR3 is 12 residues. The ends were cut back, 2 bases at V and 4 bases at J, with 6 bases in the middle. Germline CDR1 SGHRS, CDR2 YFSETQ. Here the CDR3 reads CASSLAGETQYF. The DNA of the CDR3 is TGCGCCAGCAGCTTAGCGGGAGAGACCCAGTACTTC.

This chain connects TRBV18 to TRBJ1-3; D ambiguous. The CDR3 is made up of 15 amino acids. Germline V gene sequence: CDR1 KGHSH, CDR2 LQKENI. Trimming shortened V by 6 bases and J by 0 bases, and 12 bases separated the two germline ends. DNA for the CDR3: TGTGCCAGCTCCTCGGGATCGACCTCTGGAAACACCATATATTTT. Translated: CASSSGSTSGNTIYF.

The chain uses TRBV6-1 and TRBJ2-7; the D gene is possibly TRBD1 (5 bases). The CDR3 covers 14 residues. Trimming removed 2 bases at V and 6 bases at J, with 14 bases between. Germline V gene sequence: CDR1 MNHNS, CDR2 SASEGT. Here the CDR3 DNA reads TGTGCCAGCAGTGAAATTCTGGGGCAGGGCGAGCAGTACTTC. This encodes CASSEILGQGEQYF.

The V call is TRBV18, the J call TRBJ2-4; tentative D call: TRBD1 (6 bases). V was clipped by 3 bases and J by 13 bases, with 19 bases between them. Per germline, CDR1 KGHSH and CDR2 LQKENI. This CDR3 has 14 amino acids. DNA for the CDR3: TGTGCCAGCTCACCGACAGGTCATCTCGCTCCACAGTACTTC. Amino acid sequence: CASSPTGHLAPQYF.

This chain joins TRBV4-1 and TRBJ2-5; the D is unclear. V was cut by 1 base and J by 2 bases, with 5 bases left in between. The germline V gene has CDR1 MGHRA and CDR2 YSYEKL. The CDR3 loop spans 13 amino acids. The CDR3 coding sequence is TGCGCCAGCAGCCAAGTACTACAAGAGACCCAGTACTTC. Encoded protein: CASSQVLQETQYF.

The V call is TRBV5-4, the J call TRBJ1-5, with 11 bases fitting TRBD1. CDR3 length equals 15 residues. The V gene's germline CDR1 is SGHNT and CDR2 YYREEE (reference sequence). V lost 4 bases and J lost 6; bases outside the gene matches: 6. CDR3 in amino acids: CASSVDRGLSQPQHF. The DNA for the CDR3 is TGTGCCAGCAGCGTGGACAGGGGGCTCAGTCAGCCCCAGCATTTT.

V gene TRBV2 combines with J gene TRBJ2-7; TRBD1 might be the D (6 bases). Trimming shortened V by 6 bases and J by 3 bases, and 15 bases separated the two germline ends. Germline lookup yields CDR1 SNHLY and CDR2 FYNNEI. The CDR3 totals 14 residues. The CDR3 spells CASREQGWIYEQYF. The CDR3 DNA sequence: TGTGCCAGCAGGGAACAGGGATGGATCTACGAGCAGTACTTC.

This clone was picked up a small number of times. The rearrangement joins TRBV29-1 to TRBJ1-1; D is ambiguous. Trimming cost V 4 bases and J 1 base, with 10 bases left between them. Germline lookup yields CDR1 SQVTM and CDR2 ANQGSEA. This CDR3 has 13 residues. DNA for the CDR3: TGCAGCGTTGTGGTCAAATCGAACACTGAAGCTTTCTTT. Its protein is CSVVVKSNTEAFF.

The chain is built from TRBV2 and TRBJ2-7; 7 bases are shared with TRBD1. V lost 7 bases, J lost 2 bases, and 5 bases stayed unmatched. CDR1 and CDR2 (germline): SNHLY, FYNNEI. CDR3 size: 13 residues. CDR3 sequence: CASKGDSPYEQYF. DNA of the CDR3: TGTGCCAGCAAGGGGGACAGCCCCTACGAGCAGTACTTC.

The chain links TRBV4-1 to TRBJ1-5; 7 nucleotides match TRBD1. CDR1 MGHRA and CDR2 YSYEKL come from the germline V gene. The CDR3 has 15 amino acids. The V gene end was trimmed by 0 bases and the J gene end by 5 bases; junction bases not matched to a gene: 4. The CDR3 DNA is TGCGCCAGCAGCCAAGAGGGGACAGTTTATCAGCCCCAGCATTTT. Translation: CASSQEGTVYQPQHF.

This chain joins TRBV4-3 and TRBJ2-2; TRBD2 might be the D (6 bases). V was clipped by 4 bases and J by 6 bases, with 15 bases between them. Germline V CDR1 and CDR2: LGHNA, YSLEER. The CDR3 has 15 amino acids. The CDR3, as DNA: TGCGCCAGCAGCCCCAATGGCGGGATAGCCGGGGAGCTGTTTTTT. Residues: CASSPNGGIAGELFF.

This clone was found a few times. The chain combines TRBV30 with TRBJ1-1; tentatively, D is TRBD1 (6 bases). Between the trimmed V and J ends, which lost 6 bases and 10 bases, there was a span of 18 bases. The CDR3 has 12 amino acids. CDR1 is GTSNPN, CDR2 SVGIG, per germline (reference sequence). DNA of the CDR3: TGTGCCTGCGACAGGCCAAGGAGGGGAGCTTTCTTT. Protein product: CACDRPRRGAFF.

The chain combines TRBV18 with TRBJ1-6; D is ambiguous. Trimming stripped 2 bases from V and 10 bases from J, with 15 bases between. Germline values: CDR1 KGHSH, CDR2 LQKENI. This CDR3 has 15 amino acids. The CDR3 DNA reads TGTGCCAGCTCACCAAACGCCGTTAATGGGTCACCCCTCCACTTT. Translation gives CASSPNAVNGSPLHF.

The chain carries TRBV6-5 and TRBJ2-1; possibly TRBD1 for D (5 bases). CDR3 length equals 15 residues. V lost 6 bases and J lost 1, with 13 bases in between. CDR1 is MNHEY, CDR2 SVGAGI, per germline. Here the CDR3 DNA reads TGTGCCAGCAGACCCTCAGCAGGGTCCTACAATGAGCAGTTCTTC. Protein sequence: CASRPSAGSYNEQFF.

This clone came up a few times. The gene calls are TRBV5-4 and TRBJ2-6; D is unclear. The CDR3 covers 19 residues. The V gene's germline CDR1 is SGHNT and CDR2 YYREEE (reference sequence). The V and J ends lost 4 bases and 0 bases respectively, with 20 bases between them. The CDR3 DNA follows: TGTGCCAGCAGCCTCCGGTTTGGTAGAGATCCCTCTGGGGCCAACGTCCTGACTTTC. This encodes CASSLRFGRDPSGANVLTF.

This chain uses TRBV28 with TRBJ2-7, with 11 positions matching TRBD2. This CDR3 contains 14 residues. The germline gives CDR1 MDHEN, CDR2 SYDVKM. J lost 2 bases, V lost 5 bases, and 2 bases had no gene match. CDR3 nucleotide sequence: TGTGCCAGCAGTGTTAGCGGGAGGGCCTACGAGCAGTACTTC. Translated: CASSVSGRAYEQYF.

The V call is TRBV11-2, the J call TRBJ2-7; D remains unclear. V gave up 1 base and J gave up 1 base, with 8 bases separating them. Germline lookup yields CDR1 SGHAT and CDR2 FQNNGV. The CDR3 is 14 residues long. CDR3 sequence: CASSLGLGSYEQYF. DNA of the CDR3: TGTGCCAGCAGCTTAGGTCTGGGGTCCTACGAGCAGTACTTC. Combining the CDR3 with reference TRBV11-2 and TRBJ2-7 gives the whole variable domain EAGVAQSPRYKIIEKRQSVAFWCNPISGHATLYWYQQILGQGPKLLIQFQNNGVVDDSQLPKDRFSAERLKGVDSTLKIQPAKLEDSAVYLCASSLGLGSYEQYFGPGTRLTVT.

This CDR3 is CASIQADTQYF. The CDR3, as DNA: TGTGCCAGTATCCAGGCAGATACGCAGTATTTT. The gene calls are TRBV19 and TRBJ2-3; D remains unclear. Trimming took off 7 bases at V and 4 bases at J, with 6 bases between the two ends. CDR3 length: 11 amino acids. Germline V gene lookup returns CDR1 LNHDA and CDR2 SQIVND (reference sequence).

This chain uses TRBV7-9 with TRBJ2-5, with 8 bases aligning to TRBD1. The DNA matches TRBJ2-7 better at its end, which makes the J call doubtful. Germline V gene data show CDR1 as SEHNR and CDR2 as FQNEAQ (reference sequence). The CDR3 spans 15 residues. The CDR3 reads CASSHTDRGGYEQYF. The CDR3 DNA follows: TGTGCCAGCAGCCACACCGACAGGGGAGGCTACGAGCAGTACTTC.

The chain carries TRBV9 and TRBJ1-3, with 7 bases aligning to TRBD1. The CDR3 runs 14 residues. CDR1 is SGDLS, CDR2 YYNGEE, per germline. V dropped 3 bases and J dropped 4; count of bases not matched to a gene: 4. The CDR3 sequence is CASSARTGGNTIYF. For the CDR3, the DNA is TGTGCCAGCAGCGCCCGGACAGGAGGAAACACCATATATTTT.

The genes are TRBV27 and TRBJ1-5; D gene ambiguous. The germline V gene encodes CDR1 MNHEY and CDR2 SMNVEV (reference sequence). The V gene lost 2 bases and the J gene lost 8 bases, with 16 bases spanning the gap. The CDR3 length is 15 residues. The CDR3 region has the DNA TGTGCCAGCAGTTTAGTGGCCCTCCCAGGTGAGCCCCAGCATTTT. This sequence encodes CASSLVALPGEPQHF.